What follows are 3 T cell receptor beta chains derived from one specimen sequenced in a study of CD4+ T cells in melanoma. The method was immunoSEQ multiplex PCR; TCRdb's version includes in-frame clones alone and lacks a portion of them. Here the sample spans about 10,000 clones, roughly 60% being singletons. The sequenced sample consisted of cells from a culture (not recorded whether cultured in vitro). The source is a human donor with melanoma.

V and J are TRBV5-8 and TRBJ1-1; unclear D gene. CDR3 length equals 13 residues. V gave up 4 bases and J gave up 3 bases, with 10 bases separating them. Germline-derived CDR1 and CDR2 are SGHTS and YDEGEE. The CDR3: CASSPWVHTEAFF. In DNA, the CDR3 is TGTGCCAGCAGCCCCTGGGTCCACACTGAAGCTTTCTTT.

The gene calls are TRBV12-1 and TRBJ1-2; the DNA was not compared with TRBD1, the D call given in the table. TRBV12-1 is termed a pseudogene. The CDR3 spans 14 residues. The CDR3 DNA sequence: TGTGCCAGCAGCCTCCAGGTGCCTAACTATGGCTACACCTTC. This codes for CASSLQVPNYGYTF.

This clone was seen just once. This chain connects TRBV6-1 to TRBJ1-6; unclear D gene. This CDR3 has 18 residues. The V gene's germline CDR1 is MNHNS and CDR2 SASEGT. The V gene lost 4 bases and the J gene lost 6 bases, with 22 bases spanning the gap. This CDR3 is CASSGRASAVVVNSPLHF. The CDR3 DNA sequence: TGTGCCAGCAGTGGCCGGGCTTCGGCGGTGGTTGTTAATTCACCCCTCCACTTT.